This TCR beta chain was sequenced in a study of T cells in Graves' hyperthyroidism and ophthalmopathy. Researchers took RNA transcripts and amplified the TCR beta CDR3 regions from them. First-round RT-PCR targeting the TCR CDR3 was performed with the HTBI primer set. In TCRdb, the multiplex PCR reads were re-called with MiXCR into one record per CDR3 protein. The table has fewer than 350,000 distinct CDR3 sequences, over 12% seen once; the top ten hold 30%. Criteria for exclusion of patients were uncontrolled infection, other autoimmune disease, pregnancy or lactation. Extraction of PBMCs used roughly 9.3 ml of fresh peripheral blood. The study's findings and limits: Most thyroid clonotypes that were expanded above 0.001 also turned up in blood.

The CDR3 length is 13 residues. Germline lookup yields CDR1 MGHRA and CDR2 YSYEKL. The V and J ends lost 3 bases and 1 base respectively, with 6 bases between them. This clonotype has at least ten counts. The target antigen is unknown. The J gene is TRBJ2-5, the V gene TRBV4-1; the D gene is possibly TRBD1 (5 bases). Material: blood. This sequence was found in a woman in her forties or fifties with Graves' hyperthyroidism that later progressed to Graves' ophthalmopathy. CDR3 DNA: TGCGCCAGCAGCCAGGGGCGCCAAGAGACCCAGTACTTC. Translating gives CASSQGRQETQYF.